The entry below gives a single T cell receptor beta chain sequence along with its context. Its antigen is still unknown. TCRdb's copy holds only in-frame clones and misses some; the assay was immunoSEQ multiplex PCR. Of some 31,000 clones in the sample, more than 85% are singletons; the top ten hold 2% to 2.5%. This sample is drawn from a study of neoadjuvant nivolumab and ipilimumab in lung cancer. Looked up from germline, CDR1 is LNHDA and CDR2 is SQIVND (reference sequence). Losses at the gene ends were 6 bases for V and 5 bases for J; bases not matched to a gene: 12. The CDR3 consists of 16 residues. Study findings and constraints: Only two of four nivolumab-treated tumors gained richness and clonality by surgery. Only a single major-pathologic-response sample was available for clonality analysis.

The sequenced sample was peripheral blood, obtained after neoadjuvant nivolumab, alone or with ipilimumab, at or shortly before surgery. The J gene is TRBJ2-1, the V gene TRBV19; 8 bases map to TRBD1. The receptor's source is an adult with non-small cell lung cancer. The CDR3 DNA sequence: TGTGCCAGTAGCCCCGGGGGCAGGGGGCTTAACAATGAGCAGTTCTTC. This translates into CASSPGGRGLNNEQFF.